What follows is one T cell receptor (beta chain) and its context. The record originates from a study of blood T cell repertoires in COVID-19. The germline V gene encodes CDR1 LGHDT and CDR2 YNNKEL (reference sequence). This CDR3 has 18 residues. V shed 0 bases and J 5 bases; nucleotides not matched to a gene: 7. Using immunoSEQ multiplex PCR, the repertoire was profiled, and TCRdb retains in-frame clones only, with some absent. The repertoire includes approximately 200,000 clones, 88% of them detected once, and less than 2% sits in the top ten. Sequenced input: peripheral blood. The chain recombines TRBV3-1 (or the pseudogene TRBV3-2) with TRBJ2-1; the match to TRBD2 covers 13 bases. The TCR sequence derives from a man aged 65-85 years with acute or convalescent COVID-19. The CDR3: CASSQDPTSGRAHNEQFF. The DNA of the CDR3 is TGTGCCAGCAGCCAAGATCCTACTAGCGGGAGGGCCCACAATGAGCAGTTCTTC.